The 31 T cell receptor beta chains reported below all come from one sample, sequenced in a study of T cells in Graves' hyperthyroidism and ophthalmopathy. Amplified TCR beta CDR3 regions came from RNA transcripts. The study used the HTBI primer set for a first-round RT-PCR of the TCR CDR3. TCRdb processed the multiplex PCR reads anew with MiXCR; each CDR3 protein has one entry. Among roughly 300,000 distinct CDR3 sequences listed, about 15% were seen once. The sample comprised blood. These receptors came from a woman in her thirties with Graves' hyperthyroidism.

This clonotype was observed many times. The gene calls are TRBV7-2 and TRBJ2-3; D possibly corresponds to TRBD2 (6 bases). Per the germline V gene, CDR1 is SGHTA and CDR2 is FQGNSA. This CDR3 contains 14 residues. Deletions cut 7 bases from V and 2 bases from J, with 13 bases between. This chain's CDR3 is CASNRDSLTDTQYF. CDR3 bases: TGTGCCAGCAACCGGGACTCTCTCACAGATACGCAGTATTTT.

This clonotype was detected many times. The V and J genes are TRBV28 and TRBJ2-3, with D possibly being TRBD2 (5 bases). The germline V gene encodes CDR1 MDHEN and CDR2 SYDVKM. V was cut by 3 bases and J by 1 base, with 8 bases left in between. This CDR3 comprises 14 residues. The CDR3 is CASSFVGGTDTQYF. CDR3 nucleotide sequence: TGTGCCAGCAGTTTTGTCGGGGGCACAGATACGCAGTATTTT.

There are many counts of this clonotype. The genes are TRBV6-1 and TRBJ1-1; 12 bases align to TRBD1. This CDR3 has 15 residues. The trim removed 4 bases at V and 5 bases at J, leaving 5 bases unmatched. In germline, CDR1 is MNHNS, CDR2 SASEGT. CDR3 sequence: CASSARDRGRTEAFF. The CDR3 coding sequence is TGTGCCAGCAGTGCCCGGGACAGGGGGCGAACTGAAGCTTTCTTT.

The gene calls are TRBV18 and TRBJ2-3; 9 nucleotides line up with TRBD2. The ends lost 0 bases at V and 2 bases at J; junction bases unmatched: 3. The germline V gene encodes CDR1 KGHSH and CDR2 LQKENI. This CDR3 has 16 residues. Here the CDR3 reads CASSPPTSGPTDTQYF. The DNA for the CDR3 is TGTGCCAGCTCACCACCGACTAGCGGCCCCACAGATACGCAGTATTTT.

In its sample, this clonotype was seen many times. V gene TRBV2 combines with J gene TRBJ2-1; D gene ambiguous. There are 13 residues in the CDR3. V was clipped by 3 bases and J by 9 bases, with 12 bases between them. Germline V gene sequence: CDR1 SNHLY, CDR2 FYNNEI. The CDR3 bases are TGTGCCAGCAGTGAGAGTTGGGGAATTGAGCAGTTCTTC. As protein: CASSESWGIEQFF.

This clonotype turned up a few times. The J gene is TRBJ1-2, the V gene TRBV29-1; TRBD1 might be the D (5 bases). This CDR3 is built from 13 residues. Germline lookup yields CDR1 SQVTM and CDR2 ANQGSEA. V lost 7 bases to trimming and J lost 8 bases, with 20 bases between them. For the CDR3, the DNA is TGCAGCGCCTTTACCCCCGGGGGATTAGGCTACACCTTC. Translated, it gives CSAFTPGGLGYTF.

This chain uses TRBV28 with TRBJ1-2, with 7 bases aligning to TRBD1. The trim removed 7 bases at V and 1 base at J, leaving 6 bases unmatched. The CDR3 contains 14 residues. The germline gives CDR1 MDHEN, CDR2 SYDVKM. The CDR3: CASNPTGHNYGYTF. In DNA form, the CDR3 reads TGTGCCAGCAATCCGACAGGGCATAACTATGGCTACACCTTC.

This clonotype was picked up many times. J is TRBJ1-2 and V is TRBV2; D gene ambiguous. The CDR3 covers 15 residues. Germline V gene sequence: CDR1 SNHLY, CDR2 FYNNEI. V was clipped by 1 base and J by 1 base, with 10 bases between them. The CDR3 sequence is CASSEDPQRNYGYTF. The CDR3 nucleotides read TGTGCCAGCAGTGAAGATCCACAGCGTAACTATGGCTACACCTTC.

Details on this clonotype: One base away lies a much larger clone, so this may be a sequencing read error. This chain connects TRBV7-2 to TRBJ2-1; D is unresolved. Trimming stripped 8 bases from V and 5 bases from J, with 13 bases between. The CDR3 loop spans 13 amino acids. CDR1 SGHTA and CDR2 FQGNSA come from the germline V gene. Written as DNA, the CDR3 is TGTGCCAGCGGCTCCTCTAGGGACAATGAGCAGTTCTTC. Amino acid sequence: CASGSSRDNEQFF.

This clonotype was recorded a few times. The genes are TRBV20-1 and TRBJ1-5; TRBD1 matches 7 bases. This CDR3 has 15 residues. Trimming removed 6 bases from V and 7 bases from J; junction bases left unmatched: 15. CDR1 is DFQATT, CDR2 SNEGSKA, per germline (reference sequence). The CDR3 protein is CSAAIRAGGLQPQHF. CDR3 nucleotides: TGCAGTGCCGCAATCCGGGCAGGGGGTTTGCAGCCCCAGCATTTT.

This clonotype has ten or more counts. The V and J genes are TRBV5-5 and TRBJ1-1, with D unresolved. The CDR3 covers 15 residues. V was cut by 4 bases and J by 1 base, with 14 bases left in between. In germline, CDR1 is SGHKS, CDR2 YYEKEE (reference sequence). The chain's CDR3 is CASSPGPYGNTEAFF. The CDR3, as DNA: TGTGCCAGCAGCCCCGGACCGTATGGGAACACTGAAGCTTTCTTT.

This clonotype was counted at least ten times. The V and J genes are TRBV6-2 or TRBV6-3 and TRBJ2-7; D is unclear. Trimming cost V 8 bases and J 3 bases, with 5 bases left between them. There are 10 residues in the CDR3. Germline V lookup: CDR1 MNHEY, CDR2 SVGEGT. The CDR3 sequence: CASGDYEQYF. The CDR3 DNA reads TGTGCCAGCGGAGACTACGAGCAGTACTTC.

In this sample, this clonotype turned up many times. The chain uses TRBV12-3 or TRBV12-4 and TRBJ2-1; a possible D gene is TRBD1 (7 bases). Trimming took off 7 bases at V and 6 bases at J, with 16 bases between the two ends. The CDR3 contains 14 residues. Here the CDR3 DNA reads TGTGCCAGCACCGCAGGGGGGTTAATCAATGAGCAGTTCTTC. As protein: CASTAGGLINEQFF.

This clonotype was recorded at least ten times. The rearrangement links TRBV30 to TRBJ2-5; a possible D gene is TRBD2 (5 bases). CDR1 and CDR2 from the germline V gene are GTSNPN and SVGIG (reference sequence). V was pared by 6 bases and J by 4 bases, with 15 bases between. The length of the CDR3 is 13 residues. The CDR3 loop is CACLGRERETQYF. CDR3 DNA: TGTGCCTGTCTGGGAAGGGAGAGAGAGACCCAGTACTTC.

This clonotype came up many times. CDR3 protein: CASKGDRDIQETQYF. The CDR3 bases are TGTGCCAGCAAGGGGGACAGGGACATCCAAGAGACCCAGTACTTC. The rearrangement links TRBV12-3 or TRBV12-4 to TRBJ2-5; 9 bases agree with TRBD1. This CDR3 is 15 amino acids long. J lost 1 base, V lost 7 bases, and 7 bases had no gene match.

This clonotype turned up a few times. The genes are TRBV6-6 and TRBJ1-5; D is unclear. CDR3 size: 21 residues. Germline-derived CDR1 and CDR2 are MNHNY and SVGAGI (reference sequence). The V and J ends lost 0 bases and 0 bases respectively, with 24 bases between them. DNA of the CDR3: TGTGCCAGCAGTTACTCGAAGGCCTTGACCCCGATGGTTTATAGCAATCAGCCCCAGCATTTT. Encoded protein: CASSYSKALTPMVYSNQPQHF.

The rearrangement uses TRBV2 and TRBJ2-3; 9 bases are a match to TRBD2. CDR1 is SNHLY and CDR2 is FYNNEI in the germline V gene. The CDR3 contains 15 residues. V gave up 7 bases and J gave up 2 bases; unmatched junction bases: 7. CDR3 protein: CASKKGLALTDTQYF. The CDR3 coding sequence is TGTGCCAGCAAAAAAGGACTAGCGCTCACAGATACGCAGTATTTT.

As regards this clonotype: This could be a read error, since a much larger clone is one nucleotide away. The chain recombines TRBV19 with TRBJ2-2; D gene unclear. This CDR3 has 14 residues. V was clipped by 2 bases and J by 0 bases, with 4 bases between them. Germline CDR1 is LNHDA and CDR2 is SQIVND (reference sequence). The CDR3 region has the DNA TGTGCCAGTAGTATACCGGCGAACACCGGGGAGCTGTTTTTT. It yields the protein CASSIPANTGELFF.

This clonotype was counted at least ten times. The chain carries TRBV9 and TRBJ2-7; TRBD2 matches at 7 bases. CDR1 is SGDLS and CDR2 is YYNGEE in the germline V gene. The trim removed 5 bases at V and 3 bases at J, leaving 14 bases unmatched. The CDR3 extends over 16 amino acids. This CDR3 reads CASSPRVLARNYEQYF. The CDR3 coding sequence is TGTGCCAGCAGTCCAAGGGTACTAGCGAGAAACTACGAGCAGTACTTC.

This clonotype was recorded many times. The V and J genes are TRBV19 and TRBJ2-7; D is ambiguous. The V end was cut by 6 bases, the J end by 0 bases, with 12 bases between. The CDR3 sequence is 14 residues long. Germline V gene data show CDR1 as LNHDA and CDR2 as SQIVND (reference sequence). The CDR3 sequence is CASSAASPSYEQYF. The CDR3 DNA reads as TGTGCCAGTAGCGCGGCCTCGCCCTCCTACGAGCAGTACTTC.

The chain uses TRBV6-1 and TRBJ1-5; 8 bases map to TRBD1. V lost 6 bases, J lost 0 bases, and 4 bases stayed unmatched. The CDR3 runs 15 residues. Germline-derived CDR1 and CDR2 are MNHNS and SASEGT. The CDR3 sequence is CASSQTGVSNQPQHF. For the CDR3, the DNA is TGTGCCAGCAGCCAGACAGGGGTTAGCAATCAGCCCCAGCATTTT.

This clonotype was seen at least ten times. V usage is TRBV19 and J usage is TRBJ2-1; TRBD2 agrees at 10 bases. The V gene's germline CDR1 is LNHDA and CDR2 SQIVND (reference sequence). This CDR3 comprises 15 residues. J lost 2 bases, V lost 4 bases, and 2 bases had no gene match. In DNA form, the CDR3 reads TGTGCCAGTAGTAACGGACTAGCGGCCTACAATGAGCAGTTCTTC. Protein: CASSNGLAAYNEQFF.

This clonotype was recorded many times. The chain has TRBV12-3 or TRBV12-4 and TRBJ2-3; no reliable D call. Trimming shortened V by 7 bases and J by 2 bases, and 7 bases separated the two germline ends. The CDR3 contains 12 residues. The CDR3 bases are TGTGCCAGCACCCATAACACAGATACGCAGTATTTT. This codes for CASTHNTDTQYF.

Details on this clonotype: It may be a read error: a sequence one base away is much more abundant. The rearrangement links TRBV28 to TRBJ2-2, with a possible D match to TRBD2 (5 bases). This CDR3 has 18 amino acids. The V and J ends lost 4 bases and 0 bases respectively, with 18 bases between them. From germline, CDR1 is MDHEN and CDR2 SYDVKM. The CDR3 loop is CASSSTKRVRPNTGELFF. The CDR3 DNA sequence: TGTGCCAGCAGTTCAACAAAGAGGGTCAGACCGAACACCGGGGAGCTGTTTTTT.

This clonotype was detected many times. This rearrangement joins TRBV7-9 to TRBJ2-5, with a tentative D call TRBD2 (5 bases). The CDR3 loop spans 14 amino acids. Germline-derived CDR1 and CDR2 are SEHNR and FQNEAQ (reference sequence). V was clipped by 2 bases and J by 4 bases, with 11 bases between them. In DNA, the CDR3 is TGTGCCAGCAGCTTATCCCTAGCCGGAGAGACCCAGTACTTC. It codes for CASSLSLAGETQYF.

This clonotype was seen many times. V is TRBV27 and J is TRBJ1-1; D is unclear. Trimming pared 2 bases from V and 1 base from J, leaving 8 bases between. The CDR3 is 14 amino acids. Germline assignment: CDR1 MNHEY and CDR2 SMNVEV (reference sequence). CDR3 amino acids: CASSLPGSNTEAFF. In DNA form, the CDR3 reads TGTGCCAGCAGTTTACCGGGCTCGAACACTGAAGCTTTCTTT.

Ten or more counts support this clonotype. The chain combines TRBV28 with TRBJ2-3, with TRBD2 matching over 7 bases. CDR3 size: 15 residues. J lost 0 bases, V lost 6 bases, and 6 bases had no gene match. CDR1 MDHEN and CDR2 SYDVKM come from the germline V gene. The CDR3 loop is CASRALAESTDTQYF. The CDR3 DNA reads TGTGCCAGCAGGGCTCTAGCGGAAAGCACAGATACGCAGTATTTT.

This clonotype was detected ten times or more. This chain uses TRBV2 with TRBJ2-7, with D perhaps matching TRBD2 (7 bases). The V and J ends lost 3 bases and 3 bases respectively, with 15 bases between them. CDR1 SNHLY and CDR2 FYNNEI come from the germline V gene. There are 15 residues in the CDR3. The CDR3 sequence is CASSEEGGGGYEQYF. The CDR3 DNA is TGTGCCAGCAGTGAGGAGGGGGGAGGGGGCTACGAGCAGTACTTC.

This clonotype was counted at least ten times. The CDR3 protein is CASSESGNYGYTF. The DNA for the CDR3 is TGTGCCAGCAGTGAATCAGGAAACTATGGCTACACCTTC. The chain employs TRBV28 and TRBJ1-2; D gene ambiguous. V was cut by 5 bases and J by 2 bases, with 9 bases left in between. This CDR3 comprises 13 residues. The germline V gene has CDR1 MDHEN and CDR2 SYDVKM.

This clonotype came up a few times. V is TRBV29-1 and J is TRBJ2-1; D remains unclear. Germline V gene lookup returns CDR1 SQVTM and CDR2 ANQGSEA. V gave up 0 bases and J gave up 2 bases, with 17 bases separating them. The CDR3 is 17 amino acids. The CDR3 is CSVEDSYQVYPYNEQFF. As DNA, the CDR3 is TGCAGCGTTGAAGACAGCTACCAGGTATACCCCTACAATGAGCAGTTCTTC.

At least ten counts were recorded for this clonotype. The chain recombines TRBV11-1 with TRBJ2-5, with D perhaps TRBD1 or TRBD2 (5 bases each). With 5 bases removed from V and 1 base from J, the gap between germline ends came to 11 bases. The length of the CDR3 is 14 residues. The germline V gene encodes CDR1 SGHAT and CDR2 FQDESV (reference sequence). CDR3 in DNA: TGTGCCAGCAGCGCCGGGACCGTCCAAGAGACCCAGTACTTC. Residues: CASSAGTVQETQYF.